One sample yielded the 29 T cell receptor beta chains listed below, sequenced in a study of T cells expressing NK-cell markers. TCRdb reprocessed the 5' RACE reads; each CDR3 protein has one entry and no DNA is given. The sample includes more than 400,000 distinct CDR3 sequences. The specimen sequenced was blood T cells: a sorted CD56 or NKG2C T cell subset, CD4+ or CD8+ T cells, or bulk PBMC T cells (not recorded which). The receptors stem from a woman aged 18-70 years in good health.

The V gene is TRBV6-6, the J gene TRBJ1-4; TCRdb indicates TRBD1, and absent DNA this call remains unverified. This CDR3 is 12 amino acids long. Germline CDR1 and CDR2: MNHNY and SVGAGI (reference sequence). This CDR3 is CASRLPGEKLFF.

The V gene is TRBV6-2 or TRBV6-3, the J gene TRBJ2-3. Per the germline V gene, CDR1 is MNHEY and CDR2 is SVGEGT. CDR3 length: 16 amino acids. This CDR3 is CASSLNTELGTDTQYF.

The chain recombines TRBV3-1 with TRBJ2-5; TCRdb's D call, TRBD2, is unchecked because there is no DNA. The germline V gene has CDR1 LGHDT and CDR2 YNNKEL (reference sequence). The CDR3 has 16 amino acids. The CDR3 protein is CASSQERGLAVETQYF.

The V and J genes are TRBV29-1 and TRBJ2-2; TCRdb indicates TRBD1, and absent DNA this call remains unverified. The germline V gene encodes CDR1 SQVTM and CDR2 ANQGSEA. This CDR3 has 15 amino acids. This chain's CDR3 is CSVERRYANTGELFF.

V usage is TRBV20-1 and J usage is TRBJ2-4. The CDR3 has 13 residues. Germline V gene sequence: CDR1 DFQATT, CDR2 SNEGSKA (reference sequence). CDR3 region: CSARGVVKNIQYF.

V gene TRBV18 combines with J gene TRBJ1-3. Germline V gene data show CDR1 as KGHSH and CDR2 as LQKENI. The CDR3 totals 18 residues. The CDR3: CASSPQTPRARSGNTIYF.

CDR3 sequence: CASSHVTTGLGEQFF. The chain joins TRBV14 to TRBJ2-1. The CDR3 contains 15 residues. Germline-derived CDR1 and CDR2 are SGHDN and FVKESK.

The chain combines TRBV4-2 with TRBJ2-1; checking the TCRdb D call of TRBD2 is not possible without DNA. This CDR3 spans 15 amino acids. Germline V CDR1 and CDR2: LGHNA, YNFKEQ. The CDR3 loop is CASSTGTSGGNEQFF.

The CDR3 spells CASSLDPPTSEKLFF. The chain links TRBV5-1 to TRBJ1-4. CDR3 length: 15 amino acids. CDR1 is SGHRS, CDR2 YFSETQ, per germline. Looking up the rest from reference TRBV5-1 and TRBJ1-4 gives the full variable domain: KAGVTQTPRYLIKTRGQQVTLSCSPISGHRSVSWYQQTPGQGLQFLFEYFSETQRNKGNFPGRFSGRQFSNSRSEMNVSTLELGDSALYLCASSLDPPTSEKLFFGSGTQLSVL.

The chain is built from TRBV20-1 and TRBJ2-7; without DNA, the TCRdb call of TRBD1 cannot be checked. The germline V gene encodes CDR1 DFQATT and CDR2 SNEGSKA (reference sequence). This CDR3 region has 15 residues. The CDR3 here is CSASYRGFLLGEQYF.

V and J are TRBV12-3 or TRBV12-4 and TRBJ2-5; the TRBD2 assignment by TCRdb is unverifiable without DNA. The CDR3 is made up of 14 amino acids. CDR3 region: CASSLGLSQETQYF.

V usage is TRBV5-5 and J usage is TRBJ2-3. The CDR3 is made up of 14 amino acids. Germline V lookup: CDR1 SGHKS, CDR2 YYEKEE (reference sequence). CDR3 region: CASSLALFTDTQYF. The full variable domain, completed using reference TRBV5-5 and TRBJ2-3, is DAGVTQSPTHLIKTRGQQVTLRCSPISGHKSVSWYQQVLGQGPQFIFQYYEKEERGRGNFPDRFSARQFPNYSSELNVNALLLGDSALYLCASSLALFTDTQYFGPGTRLTVL.

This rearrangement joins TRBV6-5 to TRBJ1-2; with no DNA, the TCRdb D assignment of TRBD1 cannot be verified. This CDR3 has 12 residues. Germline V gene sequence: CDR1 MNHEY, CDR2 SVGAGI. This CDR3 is CASRRGGYGYTF.

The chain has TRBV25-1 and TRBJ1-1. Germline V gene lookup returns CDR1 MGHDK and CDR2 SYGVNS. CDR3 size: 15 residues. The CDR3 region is CASSETVTGDTEAFF.

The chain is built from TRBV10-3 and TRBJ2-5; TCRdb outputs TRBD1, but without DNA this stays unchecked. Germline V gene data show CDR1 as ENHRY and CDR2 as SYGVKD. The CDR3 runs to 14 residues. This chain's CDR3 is CAIANREMGETQYF.

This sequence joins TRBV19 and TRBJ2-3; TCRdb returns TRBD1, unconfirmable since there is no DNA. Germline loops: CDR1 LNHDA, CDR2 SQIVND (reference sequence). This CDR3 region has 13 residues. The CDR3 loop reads CASSIGPGDTQYF. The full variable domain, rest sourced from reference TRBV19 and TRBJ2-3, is DGGITQSPKYLFRKEGQNVTLSCEQNLNHDAMYWYRQDPGQGLRLIYYSQIVNDFQKGDIAEGYSVSREKKESFPLTVTSAQKNPTAFYLCASSIGPGDTQYFGPGTRLTVL.

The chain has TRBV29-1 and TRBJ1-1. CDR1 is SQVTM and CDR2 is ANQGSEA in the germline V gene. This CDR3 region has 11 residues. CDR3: CSVGENTEAFF.

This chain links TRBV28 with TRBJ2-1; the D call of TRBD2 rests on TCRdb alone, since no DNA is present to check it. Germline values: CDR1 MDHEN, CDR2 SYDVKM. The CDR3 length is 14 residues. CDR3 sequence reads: CASSLGLAPNEQFF. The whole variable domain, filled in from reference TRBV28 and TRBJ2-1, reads DVKVTQSSRYLVKRTGEKVFLECVQDMDHENMFWYRQDPGLGLRLIYFSYDVKMKEKGDIPEGYSVSREKKERFSLILESASTNQTSMYLCASSLGLAPNEQFFGPGTRLTVL.

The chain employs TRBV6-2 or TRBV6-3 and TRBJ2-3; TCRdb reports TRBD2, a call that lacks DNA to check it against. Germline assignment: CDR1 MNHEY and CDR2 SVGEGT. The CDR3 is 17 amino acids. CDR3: CASSYSTRASRGDTQYF.

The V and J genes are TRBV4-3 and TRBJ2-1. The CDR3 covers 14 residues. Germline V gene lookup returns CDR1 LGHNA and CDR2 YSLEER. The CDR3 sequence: CASSQDLVISGQFF.

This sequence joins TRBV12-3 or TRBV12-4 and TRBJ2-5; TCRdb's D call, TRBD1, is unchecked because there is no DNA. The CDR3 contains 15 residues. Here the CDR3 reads CASSLGGGGQETQYF.

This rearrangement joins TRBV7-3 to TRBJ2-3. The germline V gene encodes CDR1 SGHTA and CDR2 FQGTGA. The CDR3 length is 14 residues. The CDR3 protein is CASSLISSTDTQYF.

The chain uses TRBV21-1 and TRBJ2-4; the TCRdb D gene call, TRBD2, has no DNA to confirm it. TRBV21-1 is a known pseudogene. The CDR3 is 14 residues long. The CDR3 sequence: CASSITGEGNIQYF.

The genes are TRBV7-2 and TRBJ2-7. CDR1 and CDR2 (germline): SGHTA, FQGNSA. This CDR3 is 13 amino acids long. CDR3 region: CASSHRLPYEQYF.

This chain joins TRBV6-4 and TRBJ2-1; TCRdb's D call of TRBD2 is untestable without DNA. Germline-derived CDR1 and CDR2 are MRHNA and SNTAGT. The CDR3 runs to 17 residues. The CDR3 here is CASRTSGSNLPYNEQFF.

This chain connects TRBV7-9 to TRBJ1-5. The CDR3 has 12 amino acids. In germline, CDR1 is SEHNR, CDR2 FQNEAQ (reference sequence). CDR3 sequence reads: CASSTGIQTQHF.

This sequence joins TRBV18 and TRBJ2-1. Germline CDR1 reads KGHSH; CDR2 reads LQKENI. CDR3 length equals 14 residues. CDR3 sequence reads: CASSPMRAIDEQFF.

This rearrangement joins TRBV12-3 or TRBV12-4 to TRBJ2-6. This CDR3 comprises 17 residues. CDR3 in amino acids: CASSLGGAGSGANVLTF.

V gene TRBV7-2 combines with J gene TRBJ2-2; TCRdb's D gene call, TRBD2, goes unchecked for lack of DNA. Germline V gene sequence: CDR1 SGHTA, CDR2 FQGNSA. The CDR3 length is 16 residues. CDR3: CASSSVAGANTGELFF.